This entry lists 29 T cell receptor beta chains sequenced from one sample in a study of glioma-infiltrating T cells. Using RNA template, CDR3s of TCR alpha and beta were amplified with iRepertoire arm-PCR. TCRdb reanalysed the multiplex PCR reads using MiXCR and keeps one entry per CDR3 protein. The sample has 93,000 or so distinct CDR3 sequences; about 30% are singletons. What was sequenced was glioma tissue, nonneoplastic brain tissue, or PBMCs (not recorded which). The receptors were sampled from a human donor with low-grade glioma or glioblastoma, undergoing nonglioma brain surgery, or in good health (not recorded which).

Many counts were recorded for this clonotype. The J gene is TRBJ1-6, the V gene TRBV7-9; D call uncertain. Deletions cut 1 base from V and 8 bases from J, with 9 bases between. The CDR3 has 14 amino acids. Germline values: CDR1 SEHNR, CDR2 FQNEAQ (reference sequence). The CDR3: CASSLVDRDSPLHF. Here the CDR3 DNA reads TGTGCCAGCAGCTTAGTCGATCGAGATTCACCCCTCCACTTT.

Concerning this clonotype itself: One end of the junction is discordant with germline, which a read error may explain. The chain carries TRBV20-1 and TRBJ1-2; 7 nucleotides line up with TRBD1. Germline CDR1 and CDR2: DFQATT and SNEGSKA (reference sequence). The CDR3 spans 14 residues. The CDR3 here is CSAREGQDNYGYKF. The CDR3 coding sequence is TGCAGTGCTAGAGAAGGACAGGATAACTATGGCTACAAATTC.

Ten or more counts support this clonotype. This chain connects TRBV25-1 to TRBJ1-1; 9 nucleotides agree with TRBD1. Germline CDR1 reads MGHDK; CDR2 reads SYGVNS. The ends lost 4 bases at V and 9 bases at J; junction bases unmatched: 6. This CDR3 has 13 amino acids. CDR3 nucleotide sequence: TGTGCCAGCAGTGGTCCTGGACAGGGGCAAGCTTTCTTT. Its protein product is CASSGPGQGQAFF.

This clonotype occurred a few times. The V gene is TRBV4-1, the J gene TRBJ2-2, with D tentatively TRBD2 (7 bases). CDR3 size: 16 residues. In germline, CDR1 is MGHRA, CDR2 YSYEKL. The V and J ends lost 0 bases and 9 bases respectively, with 17 bases between them. CDR3 in DNA: TGCGCCAGCAGCCAAGAAACTGGGGGGGGGCCGAGGGAGCTGTTTTTT. As protein: CASSQETGGGPRELFF.

This clonotype was seen repeatedly, ten times or more. The chain employs TRBV20-1 and TRBJ2-3; 7 nucleotides agree with TRBD2. The V gene's germline CDR1 is DFQATT and CDR2 SNEGSKA (reference sequence). Trimming cost V 1 base and J 2 bases; bases outside gene matches: 6. The CDR3 runs to 15 residues. Here the CDR3 reads CSARAGEGNTDTQYF. The CDR3 DNA reads TGCAGTGCTAGAGCGGGGGAGGGGAACACAGATACGCAGTATTTT.

This clonotype was seen many times. The V call is TRBV20-1, the J call TRBJ1-2, with 7 bases fitting TRBD1. Germline lookup yields CDR1 DFQATT and CDR2 SNEGSKA (reference sequence). V shed 4 bases and J 4 bases; nucleotides not matched to a gene: 3. The CDR3 loop spans 12 amino acids. CDR3 residues: CSATGGGYGYTF. As DNA, the CDR3 is TGCAGTGCTACAGGGGGGGGCTATGGCTACACCTTC.

This clonotype was counted at least ten times. The rearrangement links TRBV20-1 to TRBJ2-3; unclear D gene. Trimming pared 0 bases from V and 0 bases from J, leaving 7 bases between. CDR3 length: 14 residues. CDR1 DFQATT and CDR2 SNEGSKA come from the germline V gene (reference sequence). CDR3 sequence (DNA): TGCAGTGCTAGAGAAACAGCTAGCACAGATACGCAGTATTTT. Its translation: CSARETASTDTQYF.

This clonotype has ten or more counts. The V and J genes are TRBV5-1 and TRBJ1-4; D call uncertain. The CDR3 contains 13 residues. V was cut by 4 bases and J by 2 bases, with 6 bases left in between. Germline-derived CDR1 and CDR2 are SGHRS and YFSETQ. CDR3 sequence: CASSMTTNEKLFF. The CDR3 coding sequence is TGCGCCAGCAGCATGACCACTAATGAAAAACTGTTTTTT.

The V call is TRBV12-3 or TRBV12-4, the J call TRBJ2-6, with D perhaps TRBD1 or TRBD2 (5 bases each). The CDR3 spans 17 residues. Trimming removed 6 bases at V and 1 base at J, with 16 bases between. In nucleotides, the CDR3 is TGTGCCAGCAGACCGGGACGTACTATATCTGGGGCCAACGTCCTGACTTTC. Protein sequence: CASRPGRTISGANVLTF.

This clonotype was recorded a few times. V and J are TRBV9 and TRBJ1-1; D unresolved. Trimming removed 0 bases at V and 2 bases at J, with 11 bases between. Germline V gene lookup returns CDR1 SGDLS and CDR2 YYNGEE. This CDR3 is built from 15 residues. The CDR3 loop is CASSVDPITNTEAFF. DNA for the CDR3: TGTGCCAGCAGCGTAGATCCGATAACAAACACTGAAGCTTTCTTT.

Many counts were recorded for this clonotype. The CDR3 nucleotides read TGCGCCAGCAGCCAAGATCATTACGGCCCCTACGAGCAGTACTTC. It specifies CASSQDHYGPYEQYF. V usage is TRBV4-3 and J usage is TRBJ2-7; D ambiguous. The germline V gene has CDR1 LGHNA and CDR2 YSLEER. This CDR3 has 15 residues. The V end lost 0 bases, the J end lost 2 bases, and 11 bases lay between the germline ends.

This clonotype was seen a few times. CDR3 region: CASSLNPSGGITGELFF. The CDR3 nucleotides are TGTGCCAGCAGCTTAAACCCTAGCGGGGGGATAACCGGGGAGCTGTTTTTT. The genes are TRBV7-3 and TRBJ2-2; 11 bases are shared with TRBD2. The CDR3 runs to 17 residues. V was clipped by 1 base and J by 5 bases; unmatched bases: 6. Germline V gives CDR1 SGHTA, CDR2 FQGTGA.

The chain links TRBV3-1 to TRBJ2-1; TRBD1 matches 7 bases. The trim removed 6 bases at V and 7 bases at J, leaving 9 bases unmatched. This CDR3 is built from 14 residues. Germline-derived CDR1 and CDR2 are LGHDT and YNNKEL (reference sequence). The CDR3 DNA sequence: TGTGCCAGCAGAGAAAGACAGGGAGTGAATGAGCAGTTCTTC. It encodes CASRERQGVNEQFF.

This clonotype has just a few counts. A much bigger clone sits one base away, suggesting this may be a read error. This chain uses TRBV6-1 with TRBJ2-1; TRBD2 is a possible D gene (5 bases). CDR1 is MNHNS, CDR2 SASEGT, per germline. This CDR3 region has 14 residues. The CDR3 sequence: CASSYERGRNEQLF. The CDR3 DNA is TGTGCCAGCAGTTATGAACGGGGAAGGAATGAGCAGCTCTTC.

This clonotype was seen repeatedly, ten times or more. For the CDR3, the DNA is TGTGCCAGCAGTTACTCTCTGAGCGAAGCTTTCTTT. It specifies CASSYSLSEAFF. V and J are TRBV6-6 and TRBJ1-1; no clear D gene. The germline V gene encodes CDR1 MNHNY and CDR2 SVGAGI (reference sequence). The CDR3 runs 12 residues. V shed 0 bases and J shed 8 bases, with 7 bases lying between them.

Remarks on this clonotype: One end of the junction fails to match germline, which may point to a read error. The rearrangement joins TRBV6-2 or TRBV6-3 to TRBJ2-1; the D gene is possibly TRBD1 (6 bases). The V gene's germline CDR1 is MNHEY and CDR2 SVGEGT. The CDR3 is 15 residues long. The CDR3 loop reads CASTDQGHGNNEQSF. The CDR3 bases are TGTGCCAGCACCGACCAGGGACATGGAAACAATGAGCAGTCCTTC.

The chain combines TRBV25-1 with TRBJ2-7, with D possibly matching TRBD2 (5 bases). CDR1 is MGHDK and CDR2 is SYGVNS in the germline V gene. The CDR3 runs to 15 residues. V dropped 5 bases and J dropped 5 bases, with 19 bases sitting between them. CDR3 sequence (DNA): TGTGCCAGCAGTCCCGGCGGCGGGTACCAGGACGAGCAGTACTTC. Residues: CASSPGGGYQDEQYF.

The rearrangement links TRBV27 to TRBJ1-5; D not resolved. Trimming shortened V by 9 bases and J by 6 bases, and 9 bases separated the two germline ends. Germline-derived CDR1 and CDR2 are MNHEY and SMNVEV (reference sequence). This CDR3 comprises 11 residues. The CDR3 DNA reads TGTGCCAGTTTCGTGGGTCAGCCCCAGCATTTT. Its protein product is CASFVGQPQHF.

This clonotype was observed at least ten times. The chain joins TRBV27 to TRBJ2-5, with 8 bases lining up with TRBD2. The CDR3 consists of 15 residues. The V gene end was trimmed by 4 bases and the J gene end by 5 bases; junction bases not matched to a gene: 9. The germline gives CDR1 MNHEY, CDR2 SMNVEV (reference sequence). As DNA, the CDR3 is TGTGCCAGCAGTTCTTCTGGCGGGGGGTTCGAGACCCAGTACTTC. The encoded protein is CASSSSGGGFETQYF.

There are a few counts of this clonotype. The rearrangement links TRBV3-1 to TRBJ2-7; D may match TRBD1 or TRBD2 (5 bases each). This CDR3 region has 14 residues. The germline CDR1 and CDR2 sequences are LGHDT and YNNKEL (reference sequence). Trimming left V 3 bases short and J 6 bases short, with 15 bases between. In DNA, the CDR3 is TGTGCCAGCAGCCAGGCATGGGACCCTCTCGAGCAGTACTTC. This codes for CASSQAWDPLEQYF.

For the CDR3, the DNA is TGCAGCCACCGGGACACAAAGTACGAGCAGTACTTC. Translation gives CSHRDTKYEQYF. The genes are TRBV29-1 and TRBJ2-7; D may be TRBD1 (6 bases). The V gene's germline CDR1 is SQVTM and CDR2 ANQGSEA. This CDR3 is 12 amino acids long. Deletions cut 8 bases from V and 4 bases from J, with 15 bases between.

Turning to this clonotype: A much larger clone is a single base away; this may be a read error. The genes are TRBV25-1 and TRBJ1-3; D is unresolved. The V gene lost 7 bases and the J gene lost 0 bases, with 13 bases spanning the gap. Germline V gene sequence: CDR1 MGHDK, CDR2 SYGVNS. The CDR3 runs to 15 residues. CDR3 sequence: CASITGRGSGNTIYF. DNA of the CDR3: TGTGCCAGCATAACGGGCCGTGGCTCTGGAAACACCATATATTTT.

V and J are TRBV28 and TRBJ1-2; tentatively, D is TRBD1 (6 bases). Germline-derived CDR1 and CDR2 are MDHEN and SYDVKM. The CDR3 sequence is 14 residues long. V was clipped by 2 bases and J by 2 bases, with 9 bases between them. The CDR3 protein is CASSLLTGNYGYTF. The CDR3 nucleotides are TGTGCCAGCAGTTTACTAACAGGGAACTATGGCTACACCTTC.

This clonotype was seen repeatedly, ten times or more. The V call is TRBV6-1, the J call TRBJ2-1; 7 bases align to TRBD1. CDR1 MNHNS and CDR2 SASEGT come from the germline V gene. V shed 8 bases and J 6 bases; nucleotides not matched to a gene: 7. CDR3 length: 13 amino acids. The CDR3 DNA sequence: TGTGCCAGCGGACGACAGGGCTCCAATGAGCAGTTCTTC. Translation gives CASGRQGSNEQFF.

Worth noting for this clonotype: It may be a read error: a sequence one base away is much more abundant. The J gene is TRBJ1-2, the V gene TRBV4-1, with D uncertain. Germline V lookup: CDR1 MGHRA, CDR2 YSYEKL. CDR3 length: 13 amino acids. Written as DNA, the CDR3 is TGCGCCAGCAGCCAGGCTAATAACTATGGCTACAACTTC. Translation gives CASSQANNYGYNF.

In the case of this clonotype: This could be a read error, since a much larger clone is one nucleotide away. The genes are TRBV7-9 and TRBJ1-2; D is undetermined. Germline values: CDR1 SEHNR, CDR2 FQNEAQ (reference sequence). V gave up 4 bases and J gave up 3 bases, with 6 bases separating them. The CDR3 is 12 residues long. DNA for the CDR3: TGTGCCAGCAGCTCCTCACACTATGGCTACACCTTC. Protein product: CASSSSHYGYTF. Full variable domain (missing parts from reference TRBV7-9 and TRBJ1-2): DTGVSQNPRHKITKRGQNVTFRCDPISEHNRLYWYRQTLGQGPEFLTYFQNEAQLEKSRLLSDRFSAERPKGSFSTLEIQRTEQGDSAMYLCASSSSHYGYTFGSGTRLTVV.

Note on this clonotype: One junction end disagrees with the germline gene, perhaps due to a read error. The chain couples TRBV3-1 to TRBJ2-5, with 7 bases that match TRBD1. This CDR3 has 13 residues. Germline V CDR1 and CDR2: LGHDT, YNNKEL (reference sequence). CDR3 sequence: CAGSLLQGRTQYF. The CDR3 DNA reads as TGTGCCGGCAGCCTCCTACAGGGGAGGACCCAGTACTTC.

Judged by abundance, this clonotype is medium-sized. The chain links TRBV28 to TRBJ1-2; no clear D gene. Germline values: CDR1 MDHEN, CDR2 SYDVKM. Trimming cost V 2 bases and J 1 base, with 8 bases left between them. The CDR3 is 14 amino acids. CDR3 bases: TGTGCCAGCAGTTTAAGCTCGTATAACTATGGCTACACCTTC. It yields the protein CASSLSSYNYGYTF.

In its sample, this clonotype was seen many times. The rearrangement joins TRBV20-1 to TRBJ1-5; D uncertain. Per germline, CDR1 DFQATT and CDR2 SNEGSKA (reference sequence). The CDR3 sequence is 14 residues long. Trimming shortened V by 4 bases and J by 0 bases, and 10 bases separated the two germline ends. The CDR3 DNA reads as TGCAGTGCTACACGACCCTTTAGCAATCAGCCCCAGCATTTT. Protein sequence: CSATRPFSNQPQHF.